The T cell receptor beta chain under discussion was sequenced for a study of cytomegalovirus exposure and HLA in healthy donors. Study-wide findings and caveats: One later analysis reportedly identified an Asian-associated ancestry cluster that showed fewer N-insertions than the approximately 700-donor mean. Across all donors, roughly uniform sequencing depth was an assumption of the presence/absence analyses. Common viral pathogens were later found to be apparently linked to several of the most significant clusters. Later analysis associated a missense DCLRE1C variant with TCR beta V- and J-gene trimming.

Turning to this clone: The antigen remains undetermined.

CDR1 is SGHDT, CDR2 YYEEEE, per germline. The CDR3 contains 15 residues. The V end was cut by 4 bases, the J end by 8 bases, with 22 bases between. The PCR contained 60 Vbeta and 13 Jbeta primers. Clones were sequenced by immunoSEQ multiplex PCR, and TCRdb holds only the in-frame ones, with some missing. This repertoire shows 180,000 or so clones, 60% to 80% found once; its top ten account for roughly an eighth. Sequenced material: PBMCs. The chain combines TRBV5-6 with TRBJ2-7; a possible D gene is TRBD2 (6 bases). This TCR was sampled from a man aged 50 to 59 in good health and CMV-seropositive. For the CDR3, the DNA is TGTGCCAGCAGCACGGGACTGTCTCCTTTTACGAAGCAGTACGTC. Its protein product is CASSTGLSPFTKQYV.